Below are 29 T cell receptor beta chains sequenced from a single sample in a study of cytomegalovirus exposure and HLA in healthy donors. 13 Jbeta primers and 60 Vbeta primers were used for the PCR. Profiling relied on immunoSEQ multiplex PCR, and the TCRdb table lists in-frame clones only, not all of them. Of about 160,000 clones in the sample, approximately 81% are singletons; the top ten hold 2% to 2.5%. The sequencing input was PBMCs. Source of these receptors: a man between 18 and 35 years old in good health and CMV-seropositive.

For this clone: Additional DNA sequences in this sample encode the identical CDR3. The chain links TRBV11-3 to TRBJ2-1; D is undetermined. The ends were cut back, 0 bases at V and 3 bases at J, with 3 bases in the middle. Per germline, CDR1 SGHNT and CDR2 YENEEA. The CDR3 is 13 amino acids. CDR3 region: CASSLDSYNEQFF. Written as DNA, the CDR3 is TGTGCCAGCAGCTTAGATAGCTACAATGAGCAGTTCTTC.

J is TRBJ1-2 and V is TRBV29-1, with 7 bases fitting TRBD1. Germline values: CDR1 SQVTM, CDR2 ANQGSEA. J lost 9 bases, V lost 8 bases, and 9 bases had no gene match. The CDR3 extends over 11 amino acids. CDR3 nucleotide sequence: TGCAGCACAGGGGACAGTCTGCGCTACACCTTC. Its protein product is CSTGDSLRYTF.

The CDR3 nucleotides are TGTGCCAGCAGGGGACAGGATAGTCAGCCCCAGCATTTT. Protein sequence: CASRGQDSQPQHF. The genes are TRBV6-1 and TRBJ1-5; 8 bases line up with TRBD1. V trimming: 6 bases; J trimming: 6 bases; junction bases outside the gene matches: 4. The CDR3 has 13 amino acids. Germline assignment: CDR1 MNHNS and CDR2 SASEGT.

The gene calls are TRBV5-4 and TRBJ1-2, with no clear D. CDR3 size: 14 residues. Germline V gives CDR1 SGHNT, CDR2 YYREEE (reference sequence). V was pared by 0 bases and J by 4 bases, with 10 bases between. CDR3 sequence: CASSLVVGGYGYTF. The CDR3 DNA is TGTGCCAGCAGCTTGGTTGTCGGCGGCTATGGCTACACCTTC.

The genes are TRBV18 and TRBJ2-3; 7 nucleotides align to TRBD2. CDR1 is KGHSH and CDR2 is LQKENI in the germline V gene. The ends lost 0 bases at V and 3 bases at J; junction bases unmatched: 12. The CDR3 is made up of 18 amino acids. The CDR3 here is CASSPPITAGGKTDTQYF. DNA of the CDR3: TGTGCCAGCTCACCACCGATAACTGCCGGGGGGAAGACAGATACGCAGTATTTT.

This clone was seen only once. This sequence joins TRBV4-1 and TRBJ1-1; D not resolved. The germline V gene has CDR1 MGHRA and CDR2 YSYEKL. The CDR3 sequence is 16 residues long. V shed 1 base and J shed 4 bases, with 16 bases lying between them. The CDR3 DNA reads TGCGCCAGCAGCCAAGGGTTGGGGAGAGGCATCACTGAAGCTTTCTTT. It encodes CASSQGLGRGITEAFF.

This clone showed up just a few times. CDR3 bases: TGTGCCAGCAGCCCTCACCCTCAGGGTTTAACTAATGAAAAACTGTTTTTT. It encodes CASSPHPQGLTNEKLFF. J is TRBJ1-4 and V is TRBV27, with TRBD1 as a possible D gene (5 bases). Germline values: CDR1 MNHEY, CDR2 SMNVEV (reference sequence). The V end was cut by 6 bases, the J end by 1 base, with 18 bases between. The CDR3 spans 17 residues.

V usage is TRBV19 and J usage is TRBJ1-3, with unresolved D. Germline V CDR1 and CDR2: LNHDA, SQIVND (reference sequence). The CDR3 has 13 amino acids. The V end lost 9 bases, the J end lost 4 bases, and 13 bases lay between the germline ends. CDR3 amino acids: CASQSLPGNTIYF. The CDR3, as DNA: TGTGCCAGCCAAAGCCTTCCAGGAAACACCATATATTTT. The entire variable domain, with the rest obtained from reference TRBV19 and TRBJ1-3, is as follows: DGGITQSPKYLFRKEGQNVTLSCEQNLNHDAMYWYRQDPGQGLRLIYYSQIVNDFQKGDIAEGYSVSREKKESFPLTVTSAQKNPTAFYLCASQSLPGNTIYFGEGSWLTVV.

The V gene is TRBV27, the J gene TRBJ2-3; D is perhaps TRBD1 (5 bases). CDR1 and CDR2 (germline): MNHEY, SMNVEV (reference sequence). Between the trimmed V and J ends, which lost 3 bases and 2 bases, there was a span of 6 bases. The CDR3 is 13 amino acids. The CDR3 DNA reads TGTGCCAGCAGTTTGACAGACACAGATACGCAGTATTTT. It codes for CASSLTDTDTQYF.

The V gene is TRBV6-1, the J gene TRBJ1-2; tentative D call: TRBD1 (5 bases). The CDR3 length is 12 residues. Germline V lookup: CDR1 MNHNS, CDR2 SASEGT. V lost 8 bases, J lost 6 bases, and 13 bases lay in between. The CDR3 is CASLDRGNGYTF. For the CDR3, the DNA is TGTGCCAGCCTCGACAGAGGAAATGGCTACACCTTC.

The rearrangement joins TRBV6-5 to TRBJ1-2, with 8 bases aligning to TRBD1. The CDR3 is 14 residues long. The junction had 5 bases not matched to a gene; V was cut back by 4 bases and J by 4 bases. CDR1 MNHEY and CDR2 SVGAGI come from the germline V gene. CDR3 region: CASSSRTGSYGYTF. DNA for the CDR3: TGTGCCAGCAGTTCCCGGACAGGGAGCTATGGCTACACCTTC.

The count of this clone is one. V usage is TRBV30 and J usage is TRBJ1-2, with D perhaps matching TRBD1 (5 bases). There are 12 residues in the CDR3. V shed 0 bases and J shed 4 bases, with 6 bases lying between them. The germline CDR1 and CDR2 sequences are GTSNPN and SVGIG (reference sequence). The CDR3 here is CAWSVDSYGYTF. The CDR3 DNA reads TGTGCCTGGAGTGTTGACAGCTATGGCTACACCTTC.

V gene TRBV14 combines with J gene TRBJ2-1; the D gene is possibly TRBD2 (6 bases). The CDR3 extends over 15 amino acids. The germline CDR1 and CDR2 sequences are SGHDN and FVKESK. The ends were cut back, 4 bases at V and 4 bases at J, with 14 bases in the middle. The CDR3: CASSPRGRPYNEQFF. CDR3 coding DNA: TGTGCCAGCAGCCCCCGAGGGAGGCCTTACAATGAGCAGTTCTTC.

The chain combines TRBV6-5 with TRBJ1-1; unclear D gene. V was clipped by 2 bases and J by 1 base, with 8 bases between them. The length of the CDR3 is 14 residues. Germline-derived CDR1 and CDR2 are MNHEY and SVGAGI. In nucleotides, the CDR3 is TGTGCCAGCAGTTACACGGGGAAGAACACTGAAGCTTTCTTT. This sequence encodes CASSYTGKNTEAFF.

The rearrangement joins TRBV27 to TRBJ2-7; 7 nucleotides line up with TRBD1. Germline V gives CDR1 MNHEY, CDR2 SMNVEV (reference sequence). V lost 5 bases, J lost 5 bases, and 3 bases stayed unmatched. The CDR3 runs 12 residues. CDR3 amino acids: CASSTGAHEQYF. CDR3 DNA sequence: TGTGCCAGCAGTACAGGGGCCCACGAGCAGTACTTC.

This chain joins TRBV5-8 and TRBJ1-5; D may be TRBD1 (6 bases). CDR3 size: 15 residues. The V gene lost 3 bases and the J gene lost 5 bases, with 15 bases spanning the gap. CDR1 and CDR2 (germline): SGHTS, YDEGEE. CDR3 loop: CASSSDQGIDQPQHF. CDR3 nucleotide sequence: TGTGCCAGCAGCTCCGACCAGGGGATAGATCAGCCCCAGCATTTT.

The J gene is TRBJ1-6, the V gene TRBV18, with D maybe TRBD1 (6 bases). The CDR3 runs 15 residues. The germline V gene has CDR1 KGHSH and CDR2 LQKENI. The V end lost 3 bases, the J end lost 7 bases, and 13 bases lay between the germline ends. The CDR3 region has the DNA TGTGCCAGCTCACCTGGACAGTTGGGCAATTCACCCCTCCACTTT. Residues: CASSPGQLGNSPLHF.

The table lists this clone with a few counts. V usage is TRBV6-4 and J usage is TRBJ1-4; D is perhaps TRBD1 (6 bases). V lost 5 bases and J 7 bases, leaving 11 bases between the germline ends. Germline CDR1 reads MRHNA; CDR2 reads SNTAGT. This CDR3 is built from 13 residues. The CDR3 region has the DNA TGTGCCAGCAGTCGGACAGAAAGTGAAAAACTGTTTTTT. Its protein product is CASSRTESEKLFF.

The J gene is TRBJ1-1, the V gene TRBV4-1, with 7 bases identical to TRBD1. Germline V gene sequence: CDR1 MGHRA, CDR2 YSYEKL. CDR3 length: 19 residues. V was clipped by 1 base and J by 0 bases; unmatched bases: 14. As DNA, the CDR3 is TGCGCCAGCAGCCAAGGCCGACAGGGCCTCACTAACATGAACACTGAAGCTTTCTTT. Translation: CASSQGRQGLTNMNTEAFF.

This clone was seen a handful of times. This sequence joins TRBV6-5 and TRBJ2-7; 9 bases line up with TRBD1. V lost 2 bases, J lost 0 bases, and 5 bases stayed unmatched. The CDR3 runs 16 residues. Germline V gives CDR1 MNHEY, CDR2 SVGAGI. In DNA, the CDR3 is TGTGCCAGCAGTTACGCCGGGACAGGGAGCTCCTACGAGCAGTACTTC. Protein: CASSYAGTGSSYEQYF.

The chain uses TRBV4-1 and TRBJ2-3, with 12 nucleotides matching TRBD2. V trimming: 1 base; J trimming: 3 bases; junction bases outside the gene matches: 8. CDR3 size: 18 residues. The V gene's germline CDR1 is MGHRA and CDR2 YSYEKL. CDR3 in amino acids: CASSQGWLAGGPTDTQYF. The CDR3 DNA follows: TGCGCCAGCAGCCAAGGTTGGCTAGCGGGGGGGCCAACAGATACGCAGTATTTT.

The chain joins TRBV7-7 to TRBJ2-2, with TRBD2 matching over 9 bases. V lost 11 bases to trimming and J lost 0 bases; unmatched junction nucleotides: 10. CDR1 is SSHAT, CDR2 FNYEAQ, per germline (reference sequence). The CDR3 length is 16 residues. The CDR3 sequence: CAAGGAGGPNTGELFF. Here the CDR3 DNA reads TGTGCCGCGGGCGGAGCGGGGGGACCGAACACCGGGGAGCTGTTTTTT. The full variable domain, its missing parts supplied by reference TRBV7-7 and TRBJ2-2, is GAGVSQSPRYKVTKRGQDVTLRCDPISSHATLYWYQQALGQGPEFLTYFNYEAQPDKSGLPSDRFSAERPEGSISTLTIQRTEQRDSAMYRCAAGGAGGPNTGELFFGEGSRLTVL.

This clone has only one observation. The chain employs TRBV6-1 and TRBJ2-3; 8 nucleotides agree with TRBD2. Germline values: CDR1 MNHNS, CDR2 SASEGT. The CDR3 runs to 14 residues. Trimming removed 7 bases from V and 2 bases from J; junction bases left unmatched: 5. CDR3 protein: CASTNGRDTDTQYF. The CDR3 bases are TGTGCCAGCACTAACGGGAGGGACACAGATACGCAGTATTTT.

A word on this clone: At one end, the junction sequence differs from germline, possibly due to a read error. The chain links TRBV6-5 to TRBJ1-3; D perhaps matches TRBD1 (6 bases). The length of the CDR3 is 15 residues. Per the germline V gene, CDR1 is MNHEY and CDR2 is SVGAGI. CDR3 sequence (DNA): TGTGCCAGCCACCCCCCGGGGGGCACTGGGAACACCATATATTTT. Protein: CASHPPGGTGNTIYF.

The chain joins TRBV13 to TRBJ2-7, with TRBD2 matching over 8 bases. The CDR3 sequence is 15 residues long. V dropped 2 bases and J dropped 4; count of bases not matched to a gene: 7. Germline-derived CDR1 and CDR2 are PRHDT and FYEKMQ (reference sequence). The CDR3 reads CASSLTGGRGYEQYF. The CDR3 nucleotides are TGTGCCAGCAGCTTAACGGGGGGGCGCGGGTACGAGCAGTACTTC.

The rearrangement uses TRBV5-1 and TRBJ2-4, with 9 nucleotides matching TRBD2. The CDR3 is made up of 14 amino acids. V gave up 0 bases and J gave up 8 bases; unmatched junction bases: 3. Germline CDR1 reads SGHRS; CDR2 reads YFSETQ. As DNA, the CDR3 is TGCGCCAGCAGCTTGGGCCAGCGGGAGGACATTCAGTACTTC. This gives the protein CASSLGQREDIQYF.

The chain joins TRBV30 to TRBJ2-7; 7 positions match TRBD1. Trimming cost V 3 bases and J 4 bases; bases outside gene matches: 9. The germline V gene has CDR1 GTSNPN and CDR2 SVGIG (reference sequence). This CDR3 is 14 amino acids long. The CDR3 spells CAWRRRGRPYEQYF. The DNA for the CDR3 is TGTGCCTGGAGAAGAAGGGGGCGCCCGTACGAGCAGTACTTC.

The CDR3: CASSYDRGSYNEQFF. CDR3 in DNA: TGTGCCAGCAGTTACGACAGGGGCTCCTACAATGAGCAGTTCTTC. The chain employs TRBV7-3 and TRBJ2-1, with 8 bases that match TRBD1. The CDR3 runs to 15 residues. Germline CDR1 SGHTA, CDR2 FQGTGA. Trimming removed 6 bases from V and 0 bases from J; junction bases left unmatched: 4.

This clone was seen a single time. This chain connects TRBV5-1 to TRBJ1-1; D unclear. The CDR3 spans 13 residues. Trimming pared 4 bases from V and 2 bases from J, leaving 9 bases between. Germline CDR1 SGHRS, CDR2 YFSETQ. For the CDR3, the DNA is TGCGCCAGCAGCCACGGTCTCAACACTGAAGCTTTCTTT. Translation: CASSHGLNTEAFF.